The present T cell receptor beta chain was sequenced within a study of T cells after somatic rescue of genetic block. Profiled with immunoSEQ multiplex PCR; TCRdb holds only in-frame clones, not every one. The sample consists of 88,000 or so clones, 85% to 90% of them appearing once. The receptor comes from a young woman. The sequenced sample consisted of peripheral blood mononuclear cells (PBMCs).

The chain's CDR3 is CASSLLGQETQYF. The CDR3 DNA follows: TGCGCCAGCAGCCTTCTGGGGCAAGAGACCCAGTACTTC. The V and J genes are TRBV5-1 and TRBJ2-5, with D unclear. Germline V lookup: CDR1 SGHRS, CDR2 YFSETQ. Trimming shortened V by 4 bases and J by 2 bases, and 9 bases separated the two germline ends. This CDR3 contains 13 residues.